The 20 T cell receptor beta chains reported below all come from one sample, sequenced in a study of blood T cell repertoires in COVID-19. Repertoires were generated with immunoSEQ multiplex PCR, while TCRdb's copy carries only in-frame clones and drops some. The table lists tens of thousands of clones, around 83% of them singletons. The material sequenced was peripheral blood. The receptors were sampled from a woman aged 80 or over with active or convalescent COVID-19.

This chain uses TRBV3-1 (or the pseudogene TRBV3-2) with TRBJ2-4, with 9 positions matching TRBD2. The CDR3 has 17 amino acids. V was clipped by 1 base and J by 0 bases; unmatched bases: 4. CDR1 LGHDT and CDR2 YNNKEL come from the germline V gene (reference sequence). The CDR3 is CASSQAGGRVAKNIQYF. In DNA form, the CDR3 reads TGTGCCAGCAGCCAAGCGGGCGGGAGGGTAGCCAAAAACATTCAGTACTTC.

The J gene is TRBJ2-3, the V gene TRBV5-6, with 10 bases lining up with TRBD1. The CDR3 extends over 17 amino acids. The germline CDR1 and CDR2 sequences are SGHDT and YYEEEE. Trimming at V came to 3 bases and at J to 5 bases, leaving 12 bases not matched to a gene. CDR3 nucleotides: TGTGCCAGCAGCTCCCGCTGGACAGGGGGATTTATAGATACGCAGTATTTT. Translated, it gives CASSSRWTGGFIDTQYF.

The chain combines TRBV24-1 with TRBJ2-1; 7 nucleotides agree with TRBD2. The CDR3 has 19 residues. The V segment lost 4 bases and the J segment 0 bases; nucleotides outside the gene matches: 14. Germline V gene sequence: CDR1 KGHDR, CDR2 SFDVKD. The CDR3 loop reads CATSEALGAGLSSYNEQFF. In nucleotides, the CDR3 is TGTGCCACCAGTGAGGCCTTAGGAGCGGGGCTGAGCTCCTACAATGAGCAGTTCTTC.

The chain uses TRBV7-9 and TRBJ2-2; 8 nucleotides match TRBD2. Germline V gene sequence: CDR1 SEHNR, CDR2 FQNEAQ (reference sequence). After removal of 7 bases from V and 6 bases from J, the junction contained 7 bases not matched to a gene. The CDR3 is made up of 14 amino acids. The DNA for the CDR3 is TGTGCCAGCAAGGGGCTAGCGGGTCCCGGGGAGCTGTTTTTT. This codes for CASKGLAGPGELFF.

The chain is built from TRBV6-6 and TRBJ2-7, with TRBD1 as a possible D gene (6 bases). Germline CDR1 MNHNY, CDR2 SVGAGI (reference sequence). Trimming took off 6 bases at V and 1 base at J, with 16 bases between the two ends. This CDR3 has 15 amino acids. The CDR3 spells CASSPIQGISYEQYF. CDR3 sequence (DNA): TGTGCCAGCAGCCCCATACAGGGTATATCCTACGAGCAGTACTTC.

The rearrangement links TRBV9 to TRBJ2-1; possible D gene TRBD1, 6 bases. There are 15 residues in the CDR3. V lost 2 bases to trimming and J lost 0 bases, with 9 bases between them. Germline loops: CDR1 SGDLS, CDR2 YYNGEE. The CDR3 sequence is CASSVTGSSYNEQFF. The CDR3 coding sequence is TGTGCCAGCAGCGTTACAGGGAGCTCCTACAATGAGCAGTTCTTC.

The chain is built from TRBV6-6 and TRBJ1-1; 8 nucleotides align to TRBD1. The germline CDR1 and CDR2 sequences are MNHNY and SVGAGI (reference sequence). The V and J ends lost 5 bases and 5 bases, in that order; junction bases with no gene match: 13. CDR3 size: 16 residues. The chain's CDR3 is CASSTGQGTFLTEAFF. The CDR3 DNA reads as TGTGCCAGCAGTACCGGACAGGGCACCTTTCTTACTGAAGCTTTCTTT.

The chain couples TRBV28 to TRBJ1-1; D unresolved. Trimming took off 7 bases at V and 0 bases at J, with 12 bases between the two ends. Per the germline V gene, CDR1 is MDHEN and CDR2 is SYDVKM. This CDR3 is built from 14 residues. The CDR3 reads CASTAPGMNTEAFF. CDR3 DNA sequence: TGTGCCAGCACCGCCCCGGGTATGAACACTGAAGCTTTCTTT.

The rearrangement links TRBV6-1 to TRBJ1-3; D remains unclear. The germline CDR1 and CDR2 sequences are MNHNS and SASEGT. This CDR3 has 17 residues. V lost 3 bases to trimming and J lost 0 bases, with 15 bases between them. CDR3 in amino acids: CASSDLFGGLSGNTIYF. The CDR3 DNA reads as TGTGCCAGCAGTGATCTCTTTGGCGGCCTCTCTGGAAACACCATATATTTT.

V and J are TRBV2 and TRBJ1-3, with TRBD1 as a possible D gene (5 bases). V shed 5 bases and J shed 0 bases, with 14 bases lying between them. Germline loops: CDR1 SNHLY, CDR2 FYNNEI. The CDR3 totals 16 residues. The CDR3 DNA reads TGTGCCAGCAGTCCTCAGACAGTCCCCTCTGGAAACACCATATATTTT. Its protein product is CASSPQTVPSGNTIYF.

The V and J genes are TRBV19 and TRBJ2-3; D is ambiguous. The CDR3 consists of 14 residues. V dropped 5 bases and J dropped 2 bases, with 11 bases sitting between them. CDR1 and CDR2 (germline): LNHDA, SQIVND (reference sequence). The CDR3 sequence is CASSRRGDTDTQYF. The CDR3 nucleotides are TGTGCCAGTAGTCGTAGAGGAGACACAGATACGCAGTATTTT.

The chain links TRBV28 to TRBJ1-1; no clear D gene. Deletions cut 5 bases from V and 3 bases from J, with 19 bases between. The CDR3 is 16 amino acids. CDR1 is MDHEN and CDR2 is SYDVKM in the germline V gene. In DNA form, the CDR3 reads TGTGCCAGCAGTACGTGGAGCCTCTACGGGGACACTGAAGCTTTCTTT. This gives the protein CASSTWSLYGDTEAFF.

The CDR3 here is CASSPIVDTEAFF. In DNA form, the CDR3 reads TGTGCCAGCTCACCAATAGTGGACACTGAAGCTTTCTTT. This chain links TRBV18 with TRBJ1-1; D is unclear. The germline gives CDR1 KGHSH, CDR2 LQKENI. This CDR3 has 13 amino acids. V was clipped by 2 bases and J by 3 bases, with 7 bases between them.

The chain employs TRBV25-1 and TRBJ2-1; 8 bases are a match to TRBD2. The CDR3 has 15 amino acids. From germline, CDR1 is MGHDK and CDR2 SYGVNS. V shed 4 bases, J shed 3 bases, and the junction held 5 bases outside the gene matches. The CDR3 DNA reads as TGTGCCAGCAGTGCGGGGGGGACTAGCTACAATGAGCAGTTCTTC. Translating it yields CASSAGGTSYNEQFF.

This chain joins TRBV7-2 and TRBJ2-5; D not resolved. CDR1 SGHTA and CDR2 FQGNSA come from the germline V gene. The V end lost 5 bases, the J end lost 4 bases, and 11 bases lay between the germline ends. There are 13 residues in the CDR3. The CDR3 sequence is CASSHPTGETQYF. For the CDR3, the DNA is TGTGCCAGCAGCCACCCGACGGGAGAGACCCAGTACTTC.

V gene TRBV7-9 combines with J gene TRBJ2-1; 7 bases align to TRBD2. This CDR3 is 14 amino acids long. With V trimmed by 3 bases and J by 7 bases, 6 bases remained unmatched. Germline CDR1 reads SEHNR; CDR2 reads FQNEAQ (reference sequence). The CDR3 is CASSFRLAGNEQFF. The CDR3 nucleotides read TGTGCCAGCAGCTTTCGACTAGCTGGTAATGAGCAGTTCTTC.

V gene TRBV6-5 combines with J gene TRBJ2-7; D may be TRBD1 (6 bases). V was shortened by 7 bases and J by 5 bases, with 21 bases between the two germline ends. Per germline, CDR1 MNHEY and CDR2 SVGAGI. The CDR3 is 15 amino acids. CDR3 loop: CASNDLTGYFDEQYF. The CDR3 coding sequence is TGTGCCAGCAACGACCTCACAGGGTACTTCGACGAGCAGTACTTC.

In DNA form, the CDR3 reads TGTGCCAGCGGAGGGAGTTCCTACGAGCAGTACTTC. Amino acid sequence: CASGGSSYEQYF. V gene TRBV6-5 combines with J gene TRBJ2-7; D possibly corresponds to TRBD2 (6 bases). This CDR3 is 12 amino acids long. The germline V gene has CDR1 MNHEY and CDR2 SVGAGI. Trimming pared 8 bases from V and 1 base from J, leaving 9 bases between.

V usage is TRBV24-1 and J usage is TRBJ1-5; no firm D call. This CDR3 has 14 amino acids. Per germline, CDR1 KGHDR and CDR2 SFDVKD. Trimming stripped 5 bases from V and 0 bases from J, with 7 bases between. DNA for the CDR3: TGTGCCACCAGTGGTGTTTATAGCAATCAGCCCCAGCATTTT. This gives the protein CATSGVYSNQPQHF.

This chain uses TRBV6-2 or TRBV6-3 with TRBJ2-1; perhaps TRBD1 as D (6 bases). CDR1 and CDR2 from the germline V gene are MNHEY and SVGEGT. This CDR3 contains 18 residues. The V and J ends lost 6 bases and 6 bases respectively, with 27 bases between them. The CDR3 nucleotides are TGTGCCAGCAGCACTGGTCCTCTCCAGGGGTCGACCTTCAATGAGCAGTTCTTC. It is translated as CASSTGPLQGSTFNEQFF.